Below are 15 T cell receptor beta chains sequenced from a single sample in a study of blood T cell repertoires in COVID-19. Data came from immunoSEQ multiplex PCR; TCRdb stores just in-frame clones and leaves some out. Here the sample spans approximately 140,000 clones, roughly nine tenths being singletons. Sample: peripheral blood. These receptors all stem from a woman aged 60-75 years with active or convalescent COVID-19.

This clone was detected a few times. This chain links TRBV6-2 or TRBV6-3 with TRBJ1-2; D not resolved. V was clipped by 0 bases and J by 2 bases, with 7 bases between them. Germline loops: CDR1 MNHEY, CDR2 SVGEGT. CDR3 length: 14 amino acids. CDR3 amino acids: CASSYSTENYGYTF. CDR3 DNA sequence: TGTGCCAGCAGTTACTCCACAGAGAACTATGGCTACACCTTC.

This clone was detected a few times. This chain joins TRBV6-5 and TRBJ2-7; 10 nucleotides align to TRBD1. There are 16 residues in the CDR3. Germline loops: CDR1 MNHEY, CDR2 SVGAGI. Trimming removed 0 bases from V and 4 bases from J; junction bases left unmatched: 6. CDR3 residues: CASSYSSPGQGYEQYF. The CDR3 DNA sequence: TGTGCCAGCAGTTACTCAAGTCCGGGACAGGGGTACGAGCAGTACTTC.

The chain couples TRBV5-4 to TRBJ2-3, with D perhaps matching TRBD2 (5 bases). The ends were cut back, 4 bases at V and 6 bases at J, with 9 bases in the middle. The CDR3 is 12 residues long. The germline V gene encodes CDR1 SGHNT and CDR2 YYREEE (reference sequence). The chain's CDR3 is CASSALADTQYF. CDR3 nucleotides: TGTGCCAGCAGCGCATTAGCGGATACGCAGTATTTT.

This clone was counted a single time. The chain couples TRBV6-5 to TRBJ1-1; D remains unclear. Trimming took 6 bases from V and 4 from J, leaving 12 bases between them. CDR3 size: 13 residues. Germline CDR1 and CDR2: MNHEY and SVGAGI. The CDR3 sequence: CASSPEAVTEAFF. In DNA form, the CDR3 reads TGTGCCAGCAGCCCCGAGGCGGTCACTGAAGCTTTCTTT.

This clone was observed a single time. The V and J genes are TRBV11-1 and TRBJ1-2; 7 bases agree with TRBD1. Germline V lookup: CDR1 SGHAT, CDR2 FQDESV (reference sequence). The trim removed 8 bases at V and 2 bases at J, leaving 5 bases unmatched. The CDR3 has 13 amino acids. CDR3 DNA sequence: TGTGCCAGCCGGAGGGGGCAGAACTATGGCTACACCTTC. The encoded protein is CASRRGQNYGYTF.

In DNA form, the CDR3 reads TGTGCCAGCAGCTTAGCACCGAGCTACGAGCAGTACTTC. It encodes CASSLAPSYEQYF. The chain has TRBV11-1 and TRBJ2-7; D call uncertain. Trimming shortened V by 0 bases and J by 3 bases, and 6 bases separated the two germline ends. The CDR3 is 13 residues long. In germline, CDR1 is SGHAT, CDR2 FQDESV (reference sequence).

The chain has TRBV6-2 or TRBV6-3 and TRBJ1-5, with D uncertain. This CDR3 is 15 amino acids long. Germline assignment: CDR1 MNHEY and CDR2 SVGEGT. V was cut by 2 bases and J by 5 bases, with 13 bases left in between. The CDR3 here is CASSYLPWADQPQHF. DNA for the CDR3: TGTGCCAGCAGTTACCTACCTTGGGCTGATCAGCCCCAGCATTTT.

CDR3 loop: CASSQAGGRGTEAFF. CDR3 nucleotide sequence: TGTGCCAGCAGCCAAGCAGGGGGCCGGGGGACTGAAGCTTTCTTT. V and J are TRBV3-1 (or the pseudogene TRBV3-2) and TRBJ1-1; 8 bases are shared with TRBD1. V dropped 1 base and J dropped 5; count of bases not matched to a gene: 6. CDR1 and CDR2 (germline): LGHDT, YNNKEL (reference sequence). This CDR3 is 15 amino acids long.

The chain employs TRBV5-6 and TRBJ1-2; tentative D call: TRBD1 (6 bases). Per the germline V gene, CDR1 is SGHDT and CDR2 is YYEEEE. The CDR3 is 13 amino acids. V was pared by 5 bases and J by 1 base, with 9 bases between. In DNA, the CDR3 is TGTGCCAGCAGGCCACAGGGTAACTATGGCTACACCTTC. Translating gives CASRPQGNYGYTF.

The chain is built from TRBV7-8 and TRBJ1-4; possible D gene TRBD1, 5 bases. The CDR3 spans 16 residues. V was shortened by 6 bases and J by 0 bases, with 14 bases between the two germline ends. Germline assignment: CDR1 SGHVS and CDR2 FQNEAQ. CDR3 sequence (DNA): TGTGCCAGCAGTCGTGCCGAAGGGGCAACTAATGAAAAACTGTTTTTT. This codes for CASSRAEGATNEKLFF.

This sequence joins TRBV5-5 and TRBJ2-5; the D gene is possibly TRBD1 (5 bases). Germline loops: CDR1 SGHKS, CDR2 YYEKEE (reference sequence). V was shortened by 7 bases and J by 1 base, with 5 bases between the two germline ends. The CDR3 is 11 amino acids. CDR3 amino acids: CASQGQETQYF. The CDR3 DNA follows: TGTGCCAGCCAGGGCCAAGAGACCCAGTACTTC.

This chain connects TRBV9 to TRBJ1-2, with TRBD1 matching 7 bases. The CDR3 consists of 14 residues. Germline-derived CDR1 and CDR2 are SGDLS and YYNGEE. V trimming: 4 bases; J trimming: 4 bases; junction bases outside the gene matches: 7. CDR3 protein: CASSSQGTVYGYTF. The CDR3 DNA sequence: TGTGCCAGCAGCTCACAGGGGACCGTCTATGGCTACACCTTC.

The rearrangement joins TRBV6-2 or TRBV6-3 to TRBJ2-3; D perhaps matches TRBD1 (7 bases). The germline gives CDR1 MNHEY, CDR2 SVGEGT. V was shortened by 2 bases and J by 3 bases, with 12 bases between the two germline ends. CDR3 length equals 15 residues. CDR3 in amino acids: CASSYAEGATDTQYF. The CDR3 nucleotides read TGTGCCAGCAGTTACGCGGAGGGGGCAACAGATACGCAGTATTTT.

The chain couples TRBV7-2 to TRBJ2-5; 13 nucleotides line up with TRBD2. The CDR3 runs to 16 residues. Germline V gene data show CDR1 as SGHTA and CDR2 as FQGNSA. V trimming: 5 bases; J trimming: 4 bases; junction bases outside the gene matches: 7. CDR3 sequence: CASSQLAGGFGETQYF. For the CDR3, the DNA is TGTGCCAGCAGCCAACTAGCGGGGGGGTTTGGAGAGACCCAGTACTTC.

The V gene is TRBV5-1, the J gene TRBJ1-2, with TRBD1 matching over 7 bases. The CDR3 runs 15 residues. The ends lost 1 base at V and 4 bases at J; junction bases unmatched: 7. CDR1 and CDR2 from the germline V gene are SGHRS and YFSETQ. CDR3: CASSLSTGAAYGYTF. Written as DNA, the CDR3 is TGCGCCAGCAGCTTGAGTACAGGGGCTGCCTATGGCTACACCTTC.